This T cell receptor beta chain was found in a study of T cells after yellow fever vaccination. The CDR3 is 15 residues long. V lost 2 bases, J lost 8 bases, and 15 bases lay in between. The table lists this clonotype with many counts. Antigen specificity is unknown. 5'RACE template switching produced TCR cDNA carrying a universal primer site and UMIs. From the 5' RACE reads, TCRdb called clonotypes with MiXCR, one entry per CDR3 protein. The repertoire holds 300,000 to 350,000 distinct CDR3 sequences, with under 5% as singletons. Broader study findings: In FACS-sorted repertoires, abundant clonotypes from the bulk population could appear as contaminants. Few clonotypes appeared in both CD4 and CD8 compartments.

The clonotype was recovered from a man in his late teens or twenties who received the YFV17D yellow fever vaccine. This specimen consisted of PBMCs, obtained 5 days after the yellow fever booster vaccination. The chain carries TRBV12-3 or TRBV12-4 and TRBJ1-4; D may be TRBD1 (6 bases). The CDR3 DNA reads as TGTGCCAGCAGTTTAAACGGGGGCATGGGAGAAAAACTGTTTTTT. Protein product: CASSLNGGMGEKLFF.